Reported below is one TCR beta chain. The data were obtained in a study of metastatic and nonmetastatic thyroid tumors. About the research overall: Repertoires were compared across blood and tumor or nodule tissue from malignant and benign thyroid patients.

MiXCR re-clonotyped the PCR reads for TCRdb. Among 30,000 to 35,000 clones listed, around 33% were seen once. Trimming stripped 0 bases from V and 4 bases from J, with 12 bases between. The germline gives CDR1 WNHNN, CDR2 SYGVQD (reference sequence). CDR3 length equals 15 residues. Thyroid surgery had not been preceded by any treatment in any patient. V and J are TRBV10-1 and TRBJ2-5, with unresolved D. Material: tumor tissue. The clonotype originates from a female donor with papillary thyroid cancer or a benign thyroid nodule (not recorded which). Some clones in this sample may be carry-over from other donors' samples. CDR3 coding DNA: TGCGCCAGCAGTGAGTCGACTGGGATCGGAGAGACCCAGTACTTC. It translates to CASSESTGIGETQYF.